What follows describes a single TCR beta chain. Specified treatment: oral pan-JAK inhibitor, 5-10 mg twice daily. This record belongs to a study of CD8+ T cells in alopecia areata. Overall study context: The investigators scored severity in treated patients by the percentage of affected scalp area.

Trimming took 5 bases from V and 5 from J, leaving 13 bases between them. The germline V gene encodes CDR1 SEHNR and CDR2 FQNEAQ (reference sequence). The CDR3 covers 13 residues. In each case, RNA was isolated and then reverse transcribed into cDNA as the sequencing template. Some clones are missing from TCRdb's copy, which holds only in-frame ones; the method was immunoSEQ multiplex PCR. This table holds around 97,000 clones, over 75% found once. The genes are TRBV7-9 and TRBJ2-7; perhaps D is TRBD1 or TRBD2 (6 bases each). This TCR came from a human donor with alopecia areata. The sample in question was CD8+ T cells sorted from blood, obtained around week 34, from a patient treated with tofacitinib. Written as DNA, the CDR3 is TGTGCCAGCAGCCTCGTTAGGGGGGACGAGCAGTACTTC. It is translated as CASSLVRGDEQYF.